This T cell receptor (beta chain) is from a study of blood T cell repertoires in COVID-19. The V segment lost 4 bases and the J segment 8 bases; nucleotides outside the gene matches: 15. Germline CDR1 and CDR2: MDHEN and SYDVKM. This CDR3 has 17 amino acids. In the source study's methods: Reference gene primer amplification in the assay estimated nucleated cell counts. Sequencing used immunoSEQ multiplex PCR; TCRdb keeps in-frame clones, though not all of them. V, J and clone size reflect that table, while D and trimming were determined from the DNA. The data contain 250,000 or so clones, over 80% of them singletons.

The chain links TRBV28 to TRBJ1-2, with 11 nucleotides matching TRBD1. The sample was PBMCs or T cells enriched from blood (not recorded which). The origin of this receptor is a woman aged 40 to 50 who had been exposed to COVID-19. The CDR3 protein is CASSYRTGGYIFLGYTF. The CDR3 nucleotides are TGTGCCAGCAGTTACCGGACAGGGGGCTATATATTTCTCGGCTACACCTTC.